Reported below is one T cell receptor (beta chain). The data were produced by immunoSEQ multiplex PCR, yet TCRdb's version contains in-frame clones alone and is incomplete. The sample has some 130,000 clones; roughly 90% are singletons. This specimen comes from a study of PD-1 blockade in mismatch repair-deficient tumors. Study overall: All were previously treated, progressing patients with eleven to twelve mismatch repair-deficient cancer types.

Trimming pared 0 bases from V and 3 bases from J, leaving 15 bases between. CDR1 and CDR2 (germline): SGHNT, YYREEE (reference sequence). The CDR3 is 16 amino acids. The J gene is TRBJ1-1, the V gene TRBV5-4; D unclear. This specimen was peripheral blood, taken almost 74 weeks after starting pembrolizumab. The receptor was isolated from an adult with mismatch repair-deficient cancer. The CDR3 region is CASSLGVGGIYTEAFF. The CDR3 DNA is TGTGCCAGCAGCTTGGGTGTGGGAGGTATTTACACTGAAGCTTTCTTT.